The TCR beta chain under discussion was sequenced for a study of T cell repertoires in cytomegalovirus infection. Study results and limitations: Clonotype analysis showed dominance of the ex vivo response by HLA-C-restricted CMV-specific TCR beta clonotypes.

As to this clonotype: The antigen remains undetermined.

TCRdb ran MiXCR on the reads and lists one entry per CDR3 protein. The sample carries about half a million distinct CDR3 sequences, about 33% recorded once. The CDR3 consists of 12 residues. CDR1 is MNHNS and CDR2 is SASEGT in the germline V gene. The V end lost 4 bases, the J end lost 3 bases, and 7 bases lay between the germline ends. The TCR was taken from a human donor in good health (CMV status not recorded). Some clones in this sample may be carry-over from other donors' samples. The sequences come from cultured PBMCs, collected from culture after CMV antigen stimulation. The chain carries TRBV6-1 and TRBJ2-7; D uncertain. CDR3 sequence reads: CASSAANYEQYF. In DNA form, the CDR3 reads TGTGCCAGCAGTGCGGCCAACTACGAGCAGTACTTC.